These 31 T cell receptor beta chains came from one sample sequenced in a study of blood T cell repertoires in COVID-19. TCRdb's table, derived via immunoSEQ multiplex PCR, lists solely in-frame clones and lacks some. The sample shows over 300,000 clones, nearly 90% of them seen only once. The sample taken for sequencing was peripheral blood. These receptors all stem from a man aged 18-30 years with active or convalescent COVID-19.

The rearrangement joins TRBV18 to TRBJ1-6; no reliable D call. Trimming stripped 1 base from V and 8 bases from J, with 6 bases between. The germline gives CDR1 KGHSH, CDR2 LQKENI. The CDR3 has 13 amino acids. CDR3: CASSPRPDSPLHF. DNA of the CDR3: TGTGCCAGCTCACCACGCCCGGATTCACCCCTCCACTTT.

This clone was found a few times. The chain combines TRBV2 with TRBJ1-5, with TRBD1 matching over 9 bases. CDR3 size: 16 residues. With V trimmed by 3 bases and J by 6 bases, 9 bases remained unmatched. Germline V gives CDR1 SNHLY, CDR2 FYNNEI. CDR3 in DNA: TGTGCCAGCAGTGATAGACAGGGGGTAGTGGGTCAGCCCCAGCATTTT. Amino acids: CASSDRQGVVGQPQHF.

The chain combines TRBV28 with TRBJ1-2, with D unresolved. The CDR3 extends over 13 amino acids. Germline assignment: CDR1 MDHEN and CDR2 SYDVKM. The V and J ends lost 3 bases and 3 bases respectively, with 8 bases between them. The CDR3 bases are TGTGCCAGCAGTTTGCAACACGACTATGGCTACACCTTC. Translated, it gives CASSLQHDYGYTF.

This rearrangement joins TRBV7-9 to TRBJ2-3, with 9 bases lining up with TRBD2. Germline CDR1 and CDR2: SEHNR and FQNEAQ (reference sequence). V lost 1 base and J lost 5; bases outside the gene matches: 10. The CDR3 totals 17 residues. This CDR3 is CASSLESLAGRGDTQYF. CDR3 DNA: TGTGCCAGCAGCTTAGAGAGCCTAGCGGGGCGAGGAGATACGCAGTATTTT. Based on the CDR3 plus reference TRBV7-9 and TRBJ2-3, the full variable domain is DTGVSQNPRHKITKRGQNVTFRCDPISEHNRLYWYRQTLGQGPEFLTYFQNEAQLEKSRLLSDRFSAERPKGSFSTLEIQRTEQGDSAMYLCASSLESLAGRGDTQYFGPGTRLTVL.

This clone occurred a few times. The chain employs TRBV19 and TRBJ1-1, with 8 nucleotides matching TRBD1. Looked up from germline, CDR1 is LNHDA and CDR2 is SQIVND (reference sequence). The V segment lost 5 bases and the J segment 6 bases; nucleotides outside the gene matches: 11. The CDR3 is 15 residues long. CDR3 protein: CASSYSSGGSAEAFF. As DNA, the CDR3 is TGTGCCAGTAGTTACTCTTCAGGGGGCAGCGCTGAAGCTTTCTTT.

This clone has a single count. The chain uses TRBV19 and TRBJ2-1; 11 bases match TRBD2. There are 17 residues in the CDR3. Trimming removed 4 bases from V and 1 base from J; junction bases left unmatched: 6. CDR1 and CDR2 from the germline V gene are LNHDA and SQIVND (reference sequence). The CDR3 nucleotides are TGTGCCAGTAGTAGGGAAACTAGCGGGGGTTCCTACAATGAGCAGTTCTTC. Its protein is CASSRETSGGSYNEQFF.

The rearrangement uses TRBV18 and TRBJ1-6; weak D call: TRBD1 (6 bases). V lost 6 bases, J lost 8 bases, and 14 bases lay in between. From germline, CDR1 is KGHSH and CDR2 LQKENI. The CDR3 length is 14 residues. This CDR3 is CASSSDRTDSPLHF. Here the CDR3 DNA reads TGTGCCAGCTCCTCCGACAGGACGGATTCACCCCTCCACTTT.

The V and J genes are TRBV2 and TRBJ1-5; D is uncertain. V was trimmed by 3 bases and J by 6 bases, leaving 6 bases between them. This CDR3 region has 12 residues. Per germline, CDR1 SNHLY and CDR2 FYNNEI. This CDR3 reads CASSDGSQPQHF. CDR3 sequence (DNA): TGTGCCAGCAGTGATGGGAGTCAGCCCCAGCATTTT.

The gene calls are TRBV5-1 and TRBJ1-2; unclear D gene. Germline CDR1 and CDR2: SGHRS and YFSETQ. The CDR3 has 14 amino acids. Trimming took off 6 bases at V and 4 bases at J, with 16 bases between the two ends. CDR3 nucleotide sequence: TGCGCCAGCACCCCTACCCCGGGAAGCTATGGCTACACCTTC. This gives the protein CASTPTPGSYGYTF.

This chain uses TRBV4-3 with TRBJ2-1; 7 bases are a match to TRBD1. The trim removed 0 bases at V and 2 bases at J, leaving 7 bases unmatched. The CDR3 runs 17 residues. The germline CDR1 and CDR2 sequences are LGHNA and YSLEER. Here the CDR3 reads CASSQDGTARTYNEQFF. DNA for the CDR3: TGCGCCAGCAGCCAAGATGGGACAGCAAGAACCTACAATGAGCAGTTCTTC.

This clone was recorded only once. This rearrangement joins TRBV28 to TRBJ2-1, with 11 positions matching TRBD1. The V gene's germline CDR1 is MDHEN and CDR2 SYDVKM. The J segment lost 8 bases and the V segment lost 5 bases, leaving 11 bases of the junction unmatched. This CDR3 comprises 16 residues. CDR3 bases: TGTGCCAGCAGTCTAGGGACAGGGGGTTTTCCGGATGAGCAGTTCTTC. It yields the protein CASSLGTGGFPDEQFF.

This clone was observed a single time. The chain carries TRBV5-6 and TRBJ2-1; TRBD1 aligns across 9 bases. V dropped 4 bases and J dropped 6; count of bases not matched to a gene: 5. Germline V lookup: CDR1 SGHDT, CDR2 YYEEEE. This CDR3 spans 14 amino acids. CDR3 amino acids: CASSTGTGTNEQFF. DNA of the CDR3: TGTGCCAGCAGCACTGGGACAGGGACCAATGAGCAGTTCTTC. The full variable domain, rest sourced from reference TRBV5-6 and TRBJ2-1, is DAGVTQSPTHLIKTRGQQVTLRCSPKSGHDTVSWYQQALGQGPQFIFQYYEEEERQRGNFPDRFSGHQFPNYSSELNVNALLLGDSALYLCASSTGTGTNEQFFGPGTRLTVL.

In regard to this clone: At one of its ends the junction is not consistent with the germline gene, which may arise from a read error. The rearrangement links TRBV3-1 (or the pseudogene TRBV3-2) to TRBJ1-6; TRBD1 matches at 7 bases. Germline loops: CDR1 LGHDT, CDR2 YNNKEL (reference sequence). The CDR3 loop spans 18 amino acids. The CDR3 region has the DNA TGTGCCAGCAACCAAAGGACAGGCCAGAGCTCCTATAATTCACCCCTCCACTTT. This sequence encodes CASNQRTGQSSYNSPLHF.

CDR3 DNA: TGTGCCAGCAGCCTACTAGCCAAAAACATTCAGTACTTC. Protein product: CASSLLAKNIQYF. The chain carries TRBV5-6 and TRBJ2-4; D is unclear. The CDR3 covers 13 residues. V dropped 4 bases and J dropped 0 bases, with 5 bases sitting between them. Germline loops: CDR1 SGHDT, CDR2 YYEEEE. Together with reference TRBV5-6 and TRBJ2-4, the CDR3 gives the full variable domain: DAGVTQSPTHLIKTRGQQVTLRCSPKSGHDTVSWYQQALGQGPQFIFQYYEEEERQRGNFPDRFSGHQFPNYSSELNVNALLLGDSALYLCASSLLAKNIQYFGAGTRLSVL.

With regard to this clone: The germline gene is not matched at one end of the junction; a read error may be the cause. The gene calls are TRBV28 and TRBJ2-1; D perhaps matches TRBD2 (5 bases). Germline V CDR1 and CDR2: MDHEN, SYDVKM. This CDR3 is 16 amino acids long. The CDR3 DNA follows: TGTGCCAGCAGTTTATGGACACTGGACTTCTACGATGAGCAGTTCTTC. Translating gives CASSLWTLDFYDEQFF.

This chain joins TRBV4-1 and TRBJ2-5; D perhaps matches TRBD1 (6 bases). Germline CDR1 reads MGHRA; CDR2 reads YSYEKL. The CDR3 spans 14 residues. The V and J ends lost 1 base and 4 bases respectively, with 10 bases between them. The CDR3 DNA reads as TGCGCCAGCAGCCAAGGGGACACTAGAGAGACCCAGTACTTC. Residues: CASSQGDTRETQYF.

The table lists this clone with a count of one. This chain joins TRBV11-3 and TRBJ2-3; 7 bases are shared with TRBD2. This CDR3 region has 16 residues. Germline trimming cut 3 bases from V and 0 bases from J; bases unmatched to any gene: 6. Germline V gene lookup returns CDR1 SGHNT and CDR2 YENEEA. The CDR3 region is CASSFSWEGSTDTQYF. DNA for the CDR3: TGTGCCAGCAGCTTTAGCTGGGAGGGTAGCACAGATACGCAGTATTTT.

V gene TRBV9 combines with J gene TRBJ2-2, with D hard to call. Germline loops: CDR1 SGDLS, CDR2 YYNGEE. Trimming cost V 0 bases and J 7 bases, with 4 bases left between them. The CDR3 covers 12 residues. This chain's CDR3 is CASSVVGGELFF. CDR3 nucleotide sequence: TGTGCCAGCAGCGTAGTCGGCGGGGAGCTGTTTTTT. The full variable domain, completed using reference TRBV9 and TRBJ2-2, is DSGVTQTPKHLITATGQRVTLRCSPRSGDLSVYWYQQSLDQGLQFLIQYYNGEERAKGNILERFSAQQFPDLHSELNLSSLELGDSALYFCASSVVGGELFFGEGSRLTVL.

CDR3 protein: CKAAGTSTDTQYF. The CDR3 DNA sequence: TGCAAGGCAGCAGGGACTAGCACAGATACGCAGTATTTT. The V and J genes are TRBV29-1 and TRBJ2-3; D is perhaps TRBD2 (6 bases). Per germline, CDR1 SQVTM and CDR2 ANQGSEA. CDR3 length: 13 residues.

This chain joins TRBV4-3 and TRBJ1-1; D unclear. The germline V and J ends were trimmed by 0 bases and 0 bases, with 11 bases remaining between them. The CDR3 is made up of 16 amino acids. CDR1 is LGHNA, CDR2 YSLEER, per germline. CDR3 loop: CASSQDPTDMNTEAFF. CDR3 DNA sequence: TGCGCCAGCAGCCAAGATCCCACAGATATGAACACTGAAGCTTTCTTT.

J is TRBJ2-3 and V is TRBV2; 9 positions agree with TRBD2. This CDR3 is 15 amino acids long. Germline V gene sequence: CDR1 SNHLY, CDR2 FYNNEI. With V trimmed by 7 bases and J by 2 bases, 7 bases remained unmatched. As DNA, the CDR3 is TGTGCCAGCACTGCGGAGCGGGGGGCCACAGATACGCAGTATTTT. This gives the protein CASTAERGATDTQYF.

J is TRBJ1-2 and V is TRBV14; D ambiguous. The germline V and J ends were trimmed by 4 bases and 0 bases, with 6 bases remaining between them. Germline loops: CDR1 SGHDN, CDR2 FVKESK. This CDR3 is 13 amino acids long. The CDR3 here is CASSRQANYGYTF. CDR3 DNA sequence: TGTGCCAGCAGCCGACAAGCTAACTATGGCTACACCTTC.

V and J are TRBV7-2 and TRBJ2-5, with D unclear. The CDR3 is 16 residues long. CDR1 and CDR2 (germline): SGHTA, FQGNSA. Deletions cut 0 bases from V and 1 base from J, with 12 bases between. CDR3 region: CASSLAGRSIQETQYF. The DNA of the CDR3 is TGTGCCAGCAGCTTAGCGGGCAGAAGCATCCAAGAGACCCAGTACTTC.

This chain joins TRBV7-9 and TRBJ1-1, with TRBD1 identical over 8 bases. The germline CDR1 and CDR2 sequences are SEHNR and FQNEAQ (reference sequence). Trimming at V came to 6 bases and at J to 0 bases, leaving 9 bases not matched to a gene. The CDR3 runs to 16 residues. In DNA, the CDR3 is TGTGCCAGCAGAGTTGGACAGGGAACGTTGAACACTGAAGCTTTCTTT. Its translation is CASRVGQGTLNTEAFF.

This clone was counted between two and nine times. The chain uses TRBV5-5 and TRBJ2-2; 10 nucleotides match TRBD2. This CDR3 is built from 15 residues. In germline, CDR1 is SGHKS, CDR2 YYEKEE (reference sequence). V was pared by 7 bases and J by 1 base, with 4 bases of the junction left unmatched. The CDR3 region is CASSRTSGNTGELFF. The CDR3 nucleotides are TGTGCCAGCTCCAGGACTAGCGGGAACACCGGGGAGCTGTTTTTT.

The chain employs TRBV9 and TRBJ1-1, with no clear D. Germline V gene data show CDR1 as SGDLS and CDR2 as YYNGEE. This CDR3 spans 14 amino acids. Deletions cut 2 bases from V and 1 base from J, with 9 bases between. The CDR3 is CASSVEQRNTEAFF. CDR3 in DNA: TGTGCCAGCAGCGTTGAACAACGGAACACTGAAGCTTTCTTT.

V is TRBV19 and J is TRBJ2-1; 10 positions agree with TRBD2. The V segment lost 2 bases and the J segment 7 bases; nucleotides outside the gene matches: 5. From germline, CDR1 is LNHDA and CDR2 SQIVND (reference sequence). The CDR3 is 15 residues long. Here the CDR3 reads CASSIRSGGENEQFF. The CDR3 region has the DNA TGTGCCAGTAGTATAAGGAGCGGGGGGGAAAATGAGCAGTTCTTC.

The chain couples TRBV6-6 to TRBJ2-7; a possible D gene is TRBD1 (5 bases). Trimming shortened V by 0 bases and J by 0 bases, and 9 bases separated the two germline ends. The CDR3 covers 15 residues. Germline-derived CDR1 and CDR2 are MNHNY and SVGAGI (reference sequence). The CDR3 bases are TGTGCCAGCAGTTACTCGCAGGGATTCTCCTACGAGCAGTACTTC. Protein: CASSYSQGFSYEQYF.

This rearrangement joins TRBV7-3 to TRBJ2-7, with D possibly TRBD2 on 6 matching bases. The V end lost 5 bases, the J end lost 7 bases, and 12 bases lay between the germline ends. Germline V lookup: CDR1 SGHTA, CDR2 FQGTGA. The CDR3 totals 12 residues. CDR3 nucleotide sequence: TGTGCCAGCAGCCCCCGCCGGGGGGAGCAGTACTTC. This translates into CASSPRRGEQYF.

This chain links TRBV19 with TRBJ2-1; TRBD2 aligns across 10 bases. V shed 9 bases and J 7 bases; nucleotides not matched to a gene: 12. Germline CDR1 and CDR2: LNHDA and SQIVND (reference sequence). CDR3 length equals 15 residues. CDR3 in amino acids: CASREAGGAFNEQFF. Here the CDR3 DNA reads TGTGCCAGCCGAGAAGCGGGGGGGGCATTTAATGAGCAGTTCTTC.

This clone is a singleton in its sample. Other nucleotide sequences in the sample specify the same CDR3. This sequence joins TRBV18 and TRBJ2-7, with 8 bases aligning to TRBD2. The CDR3 runs to 13 residues. In germline, CDR1 is KGHSH, CDR2 LQKENI. V lost 6 bases, J lost 3 bases, and 4 bases stayed unmatched. The CDR3 is CASSPGTSYEQYF. The CDR3 DNA reads TGTGCCAGCTCCCCCGGGACTAGCTACGAGCAGTACTTC.